The T cell receptor beta chain described here comes from a study of T-cell memory formation after mild COVID-19. Employing constant-segment primers, 5'RACE generated TCR alpha and TCR beta cDNA libraries bearing sample barcodes and UMIs. TCRdb recomputed calls from the 5' RACE reads with MiXCR, one row per CDR3 protein. The repertoire has over 120,000 distinct CDR3 sequences, 6% to 6.5% of them found once; the top ten carry more than 2%. Trimming left V 1 base short and J 3 bases short, with 6 bases between. CDR3 length: 13 amino acids. Germline CDR1 KGHSH, CDR2 LQKENI. This clonotype came up a few times. Its specificity is unknown. Study-wide results and limits: Memory sampled before infection contained some responding clones, suggesting cross-reactive memory joined. Unconfirmed was the SARS-CoV-2 specificity of second-wave clones that peaked on day 37.

The V call is TRBV18, the J call TRBJ2-5, with D unclear. The source material was PBMCs or a T cell subset sorted from them (not recorded which). This clonotype originated in an adult woman who had mild COVID-19 (a few samples of this study predate the infection). Cell type and time point are not known. The CDR3 loop is CASSPQHEETQYF. The CDR3 nucleotides read TGTGCCAGCTCACCACAGCATGAAGAGACCCAGTACTTC.